This T cell receptor (beta chain) was retrieved from a study of shared clonotypes between healthy human individuals. Donors were healthy HIV-negative adults without recently reported acute infections or vaccinations. About this clone itself: The junction departs from the called germline gene at one end, perhaps through a read error.

Original methodology: With immunoSEQ giving junction-only sequences and no quality scores, filtering differed. Assay used: immunoSEQ multiplex PCR; TCRdb lists only in-frame clones, some missing. That table gives V, J and clone size, and the DNA gave D and trimming. The table shows approximately 240,000 clones, with 60% to 70% occurring only once. Germline CDR1 LNHNV, CDR2 YYDKDF (reference sequence). The CDR3 runs 14 residues. The genes are TRBV15 and TRBJ2-3, with 10 bases that match TRBD2. The clonotype comes from a man aged 25 to 45 in good health. Sequencing was done on a sample of memory CD4+ T cells sorted from blood. Subset described: CD45RA-negative fraction. CDR3 coding DNA: TGTGCCACCAGCCCTAGCGGGAGCAGAGATACGCAGTATTTT. It specifies CATSPSGSRDTQYF. The full variable domain, with the rest looked up from reference TRBV15 and TRBJ2-3, is DAMVIQNPRYQVTQFGKPVTLSCSQTLNHNVMYWYQQKSSQAPKLLFHYYDKDFNNEADTPDNFQSRRPNTSFCFLDIRSPGLGDTAMYLCATSPSGSRDTQYFGPGTRLTVL.